These 8 T cell receptor beta chains were sequenced from one sample in a study of T-cell memory formation after mild COVID-19. TCRdb redid the calling of the 5' RACE reads with MiXCR, one entry per CDR3 protein. The repertoire holds fewer than 650,000 distinct CDR3 sequences, 15% to 20% seen once, with roughly 8.2% in the top ten. The sequencing sample was made of PBMCs or a T cell subset sorted from them (not recorded which). The receptors here all came from an adult woman who had mild COVID-19 (a few samples of this study predate the infection). Cell type and time point are not known.

This chain uses TRBV7-9 with TRBJ2-7; perhaps TRBD2 as D (7 bases). Per the germline V gene, CDR1 is SEHNR and CDR2 is FQNEAQ (reference sequence). Trimming shortened V by 5 bases and J by 6 bases, and 29 bases separated the two germline ends. The CDR3 loop spans 18 amino acids. CDR3 bases: TGTGCCAGCAGCCCCGGGGGGCTAGCGGCCTGGAGCGCGGGCGAGCAGTACTTC. Translation: CASSPGGLAAWSAGEQYF.

V and J are TRBV27 and TRBJ1-2, with a possible D match to TRBD1 (6 bases). Trimming stripped 0 bases from V and 5 bases from J, with 13 bases between. Germline-derived CDR1 and CDR2 are MNHEY and SMNVEV (reference sequence). CDR3 length: 15 amino acids. The CDR3 region has the DNA TGTGCCAGCAGTTTATCGGGGGCATCGCGTTATGGCTACACCTTC. This codes for CASSLSGASRYGYTF.

The chain uses TRBV11-2 and TRBJ2-1, with 11 bases that match TRBD2. CDR3 length equals 16 residues. V shed 3 bases and J 0 bases; nucleotides not matched to a gene: 1. CDR1 SGHAT and CDR2 FQNNGV come from the germline V gene. The CDR3 protein is CASSFGLAGSYNEQFF. In nucleotides, the CDR3 is TGTGCCAGCAGCTTCGGACTAGCGGGCTCCTACAATGAGCAGTTCTTC.

This clonotype was observed a few times. Written as DNA, the CDR3 is TGTGCCTGGAGTCCCCAGGGAGCCATATATTTT. Protein: CAWSPQGAIYF. The chain couples TRBV30 to TRBJ1-3; TRBD1 might be the D (5 bases). V lost 2 bases and J 11 bases, leaving 10 bases between the germline ends. CDR1 and CDR2 (germline): GTSNPN, SVGIG (reference sequence). The CDR3 extends over 11 amino acids.

This clonotype was seen a handful of times. The rearrangement uses TRBV20-1 and TRBJ2-7; D ambiguous. The CDR3 spans 10 residues. Deletions cut 3 bases from V and 5 bases from J, with 5 bases between. Germline V lookup: CDR1 DFQATT, CDR2 SNEGSKA (reference sequence). The chain's CDR3 is CSASVDEQYF. The CDR3 DNA reads TGCAGTGCTAGTGTCGACGAGCAGTACTTC.

The CDR3 region is CASSLQQGRGEQFF. In DNA form, the CDR3 reads TGTGCCAGCAGCTTACAACAGGGGAGAGGTGAGCAGTTCTTC. The chain has TRBV7-2 and TRBJ2-1; the match to TRBD1 covers 7 bases. CDR1 is SGHTA and CDR2 is FQGNSA in the germline V gene. The CDR3 runs to 14 residues. Trimming removed 2 bases from V and 9 bases from J; junction bases left unmatched: 7.

This clonotype was seen only a few times. The chain carries TRBV14 and TRBJ2-1, with D unresolved. The germline V gene encodes CDR1 SGHDN and CDR2 FVKESK. There are 16 residues in the CDR3. Between the trimmed V and J ends, which lost 4 bases and 5 bases, there was a span of 18 bases. CDR3 DNA sequence: TGTGCCAGCAGCCCAATCCGGAACATCCAGAACAATGAGCAGTTCTTC. Translation gives CASSPIRNIQNNEQFF.

This clonotype was detected a few times. This CDR3 reads CASSSPTGAGSSGANVLTF. Here the CDR3 DNA reads TGTGCCAGCAGTTCCCCTACGGGGGCAGGGTCATCTGGGGCCAACGTCCTGACTTTC. The chain uses TRBV27 and TRBJ2-6, with D perhaps matching TRBD1 or TRBD2 (6 bases each). This CDR3 is 19 amino acids long. Germline V gene lookup returns CDR1 MNHEY and CDR2 SMNVEV (reference sequence). V gave up 4 bases and J gave up 1 base, with 20 bases separating them.